The next 29 T cell receptor beta chains were all read from a single sample in a study of blood T cell repertoires in COVID-19. Here immunoSEQ multiplex PCR was the method, and the copy in TCRdb shows in-frame clones only, minus some. Among 260,000 or so clones listed, under 90% were seen once. Sequencing input: PBMCs or T cells enriched from blood (not recorded which). These receptors were obtained from a woman in her thirties or forties who had been exposed to COVID-19.

The chain joins TRBV6-5 to TRBJ1-2; no clear D gene. CDR1 is MNHEY and CDR2 is SVGAGI in the germline V gene. Trimming shortened V by 0 bases and J by 4 bases, and 15 bases separated the two germline ends. This CDR3 has 16 amino acids. In DNA form, the CDR3 reads TGTGCCAGCAGTTACTCGGCCTCCGGAGGGAGCTATGGCTACACCTTC. It translates to CASSYSASGGSYGYTF.

The genes are TRBV4-2 and TRBJ2-3, with 7 nucleotides matching TRBD2. CDR1 and CDR2 from the germline V gene are LGHNA and YNFKEQ. The length of the CDR3 is 17 residues. The junction had 14 bases not matched to a gene; V was cut back by 4 bases and J by 4 bases. The CDR3 sequence is CASSLSGGSLRADTQYF. The CDR3 nucleotides are TGTGCCAGCAGCCTCTCCGGGGGGAGCCTAAGGGCAGATACGCAGTATTTT.

This clone was found once. The V gene is TRBV27, the J gene TRBJ2-5; 7 nucleotides align to TRBD2. There are 15 residues in the CDR3. The ends lost 5 bases at V and 1 base at J; junction bases unmatched: 7. Germline V lookup: CDR1 MNHEY, CDR2 SMNVEV (reference sequence). CDR3: CASSPGGGLQETQYF. The CDR3, as DNA: TGTGCCAGCAGTCCTGGGGGGGGACTCCAAGAGACCCAGTACTTC.

This clone was recorded only once. This chain joins TRBV5-1 and TRBJ2-5; no reliable D call. CDR1 and CDR2 from the germline V gene are SGHRS and YFSETQ. V shed 4 bases and J shed 5 bases, with 9 bases lying between them. There are 12 residues in the CDR3. The CDR3 sequence: CASSHPRETQYF. For the CDR3, the DNA is TGCGCCAGCAGCCACCCCAGGGAGACCCAGTACTTC.

The chain has TRBV4-1 and TRBJ1-1; no clear D. The CDR3 has 11 residues. The V gene lost 3 bases and the J gene lost 11 bases, with 10 bases spanning the gap. CDR1 and CDR2 (germline): MGHRA, YSYEKL. CDR3 sequence: CASSHAPEAFF. CDR3 sequence (DNA): TGCGCCAGCAGCCACGCCCCCGAGGCTTTCTTT.

The chain links TRBV13 to TRBJ2-2, with TRBD1 matching over 7 bases. The germline gives CDR1 PRHDT, CDR2 FYEKMQ (reference sequence). Trimming at V came to 2 bases and at J to 5 bases, leaving 8 bases not matched to a gene. The CDR3 is 16 residues long. This CDR3 is CASSLTRTGWTGELFF. CDR3 nucleotide sequence: TGTGCCAGCAGCTTAACTCGGACAGGTTGGACCGGGGAGCTGTTTTTT.

The chain joins TRBV11-1 to TRBJ1-1; D not certain. CDR3 length equals 13 residues. Germline CDR1 and CDR2: SGHAT and FQDESV (reference sequence). V lost 1 base to trimming and J lost 4 bases, with 7 bases between them. The CDR3 loop is CASSLDPGTEAFF. DNA for the CDR3: TGTGCCAGCAGCTTAGATCCCGGCACTGAAGCTTTCTTT.

V usage is TRBV6-1 and J usage is TRBJ2-1, with TRBD1 matching over 9 bases. This CDR3 comprises 16 residues. Looked up from germline, CDR1 is MNHNS and CDR2 is SASEGT. After removal of 4 bases from V and 3 bases from J, the junction contained 7 bases not matched to a gene. The CDR3 nucleotides are TGTGCCAGCAGTGTTACCGGGACAGGGTTCTACAATGAGCAGTTCTTC. Residues: CASSVTGTGFYNEQFF.

This clone was detected once. This chain joins TRBV6-5 and TRBJ1-2, with D possibly matching TRBD1 (5 bases). V was shortened by 2 bases and J by 2 bases, with 9 bases between the two germline ends. Per the germline V gene, CDR1 is MNHEY and CDR2 is SVGAGI. This CDR3 is 14 amino acids long. In nucleotides, the CDR3 is TGTGCCAGCAGTTACAACAGGAACAACTATGGCTACACCTTC. Its protein is CASSYNRNNYGYTF.

The genes are TRBV27 and TRBJ2-7, with D possibly matching TRBD1 (6 bases). V dropped 6 bases and J dropped 3 bases, with 18 bases sitting between them. The germline gives CDR1 MNHEY, CDR2 SMNVEV (reference sequence). CDR3 length equals 15 residues. The CDR3 sequence: CASRHRQAPDYEQYF. CDR3 sequence (DNA): TGTGCCAGCAGACATAGACAGGCACCAGACTACGAGCAGTACTTC.

This clone was seen only once. The chain links TRBV7-2 to TRBJ1-6, with 7 bases aligning to TRBD1. CDR3 length equals 14 residues. The V and J ends lost 5 bases and 7 bases, in that order; junction bases with no gene match: 5. CDR1 SGHTA and CDR2 FQGNSA come from the germline V gene. The DNA of the CDR3 is TGTGCCAGCAGCCACGGGGACAGCAATTCACCCCTCCACTTT. Protein product: CASSHGDSNSPLHF. The full variable domain, completed using reference TRBV7-2 and TRBJ1-6, is GAGVSQSPSNKVTEKGKDVELRCDPISGHTALYWYRQSLGQGLEFLIYFQGNSAPDKSGLPSDRFSAERTGGSVSTLTIQRTQQEDSAVYLCASSHGDSNSPLHFGNGTRLTVT.

The V and J genes are TRBV2 and TRBJ1-5, with D perhaps matching TRBD1 (5 bases). Trimming cost V 7 bases and J 7 bases, with 17 bases left between them. In germline, CDR1 is SNHLY, CDR2 FYNNEI. CDR3 length equals 14 residues. CDR3: CASKRDGTGQPQHF. CDR3 nucleotide sequence: TGTGCCAGCAAACGTGACGGGACTGGGCAGCCCCAGCATTTT.

This chain links TRBV7-2 with TRBJ1-1, with D tentatively TRBD1 (6 bases). The germline gives CDR1 SGHTA, CDR2 FQGNSA. This CDR3 is built from 14 residues. Trimming left V 5 bases short and J 0 bases short, with 10 bases between. This CDR3 is CASSPTGMNTEAFF. For the CDR3, the DNA is TGTGCCAGCAGCCCCACAGGGATGAACACTGAAGCTTTCTTT.

The chain has TRBV19 and TRBJ1-4, with 7 bases identical to TRBD1. This CDR3 is built from 14 residues. The germline gives CDR1 LNHDA, CDR2 SQIVND (reference sequence). V trimming: 3 bases; J trimming: 7 bases; junction bases outside the gene matches: 5. CDR3 amino acids: CASSISGGGEKLFF. The CDR3 DNA sequence: TGTGCCAGTAGTATCTCAGGGGGAGGTGAAAAACTGTTTTTT.

This clone came up once. The chain uses TRBV5-4 and TRBJ1-4, with 7 bases matching TRBD1. This CDR3 region has 16 residues. Trimming cost V 4 bases and J 4 bases; bases outside gene matches: 10. Germline V CDR1 and CDR2: SGHNT, YYREEE (reference sequence). CDR3 region: CASSQGGGRNNEKLFF. The CDR3 DNA sequence: TGTGCCAGCAGCCAAGGAGGGGGCAGGAATAATGAAAAACTGTTTTTT.

The V and J genes are TRBV7-9 and TRBJ1-6; D not certain. CDR3 length: 11 amino acids. CDR1 SEHNR and CDR2 FQNEAQ come from the germline V gene (reference sequence). Trimming pared 6 bases from V and 8 bases from J, leaving 5 bases between. CDR3 nucleotide sequence: TGTGCCAGCAGTCGAGATTCACCCCTCCACTTT. This codes for CASSRDSPLHF.

The chain uses TRBV27 and TRBJ1-1; 10 nucleotides agree with TRBD1. V trimming: 5 bases; J trimming: 1 base; junction bases outside the gene matches: 4. Germline loops: CDR1 MNHEY, CDR2 SMNVEV (reference sequence). This CDR3 contains 15 residues. This chain's CDR3 is CASSPRTGGNTEAFF. The CDR3 nucleotides are TGTGCCAGCAGTCCTCGGACAGGGGGGAACACTGAAGCTTTCTTT.

CDR3 DNA sequence: TGTGCCAGCAGCCCGCGGGGGGATGGAGAGACCCAGTACTTC. Protein product: CASSPRGDGETQYF. The chain links TRBV9 to TRBJ2-5; 8 positions agree with TRBD2. The CDR3 extends over 14 amino acids. With V trimmed by 4 bases and J by 4 bases, 6 bases remained unmatched. In germline, CDR1 is SGDLS, CDR2 YYNGEE.

Comment on this clone: Germline is not matched at one junction end, which may reflect a read error. J is TRBJ2-7 and V is TRBV7-7, with D perhaps matching TRBD2 (6 bases). Germline V gene data show CDR1 as SSHAT and CDR2 as FNYEAQ (reference sequence). CDR3 length: 15 residues. CDR3 nucleotides: TGTGCTAGCAGCATCTCCGGGACGCCGGGGGACGAGCAGTACTTC. Protein sequence: CASSISGTPGDEQYF.

The genes are TRBV19 and TRBJ2-2, with TRBD2 identical over 9 bases. The CDR3 is 17 amino acids. Germline lookup yields CDR1 LNHDA and CDR2 SQIVND (reference sequence). V was clipped by 2 bases and J by 9 bases; unmatched bases: 13. The CDR3 bases are TGTGCCAGTAGTATATTTAGCGGGGGCCCTATCCACCGGGAGCTGTTTTTT. Translation: CASSIFSGGPIHRELFF.

This sequence joins TRBV28 and TRBJ1-2; D perhaps matches TRBD1 (5 bases). V was clipped by 8 bases and J by 0 bases, with 10 bases between them. Germline V CDR1 and CDR2: MDHEN, SYDVKM. The CDR3 sequence is 13 residues long. The CDR3 region has the DNA TGTGCCAGCCAGACAGCAGCTAACTATGGCTACACCTTC. Translated, it gives CASQTAANYGYTF.

V and J are TRBV19 and TRBJ2-1; D is perhaps TRBD1 (6 bases). The CDR3 contains 16 residues. The germline V and J ends were trimmed by 2 bases and 1 base, with 12 bases remaining between them. CDR1 and CDR2 (germline): LNHDA, SQIVND (reference sequence). The CDR3 loop is CASSINTGKSYNEQFF. In DNA, the CDR3 is TGTGCCAGTAGTATAAACACAGGGAAGTCCTACAATGAGCAGTTCTTC.

This chain uses TRBV19 with TRBJ2-3; D perhaps matches TRBD2 (6 bases). Trimming took off 3 bases at V and 11 bases at J, with 21 bases between the two ends. The CDR3 sequence is 15 residues long. Germline-derived CDR1 and CDR2 are LNHDA and SQIVND (reference sequence). The CDR3 sequence is CASSMPRGGKAEQYF. CDR3 sequence (DNA): TGTGCCAGTAGTATGCCCAGAGGAGGGAAGGCCGAGCAGTATTTT.

This chain joins TRBV3-1 (or the pseudogene TRBV3-2) and TRBJ2-3; D uncertain. The V gene lost 1 base and the J gene lost 11 bases, with 10 bases spanning the gap. CDR1 and CDR2 from the germline V gene are LGHDT and YNNKEL (reference sequence). The CDR3 extends over 12 amino acids. The CDR3 DNA follows: TGTGCCAGCAGCCAAGCGCCCCTAGGGCAGTATTTT. Amino acid sequence: CASSQAPLGQYF.

V and J are TRBV5-4 and TRBJ2-3, with 8 nucleotides matching TRBD1. The germline gives CDR1 SGHNT, CDR2 YYREEE (reference sequence). CDR3 length: 15 amino acids. Trimming removed 5 bases from V and 0 bases from J; junction bases left unmatched: 5. The CDR3 loop reads CASSQDRVSTDTQYF. The CDR3 DNA reads as TGTGCCAGCAGTCAGGACAGGGTTAGCACAGATACGCAGTATTTT.

This clone was counted once. The chain uses TRBV5-6 and TRBJ1-5; perhaps TRBD1 as D (5 bases). V lost 0 bases and J lost 0, with 7 bases in between. This CDR3 comprises 15 residues. Germline CDR1 and CDR2: SGHDT and YYEEEE. As DNA, the CDR3 is TGTGCCAGCAGCTTGGCCGGGGGTAGCAATCAGCCCCAGCATTTT. Translated, it gives CASSLAGGSNQPQHF.

The chain is built from TRBV28 and TRBJ1-5, with D perhaps TRBD1 (5 bases). The CDR3 is 15 residues long. Germline lookup yields CDR1 MDHEN and CDR2 SYDVKM. Trimming stripped 6 bases from V and 5 bases from J, with 17 bases between. The CDR3 spells CASRDSGNGDQPQHF. The DNA for the CDR3 is TGTGCCAGCAGAGATTCAGGGAATGGGGATCAGCCCCAGCATTTT.

The chain uses TRBV7-9 and TRBJ2-5; possibly TRBD2 for D (5 bases). The CDR3 is made up of 12 amino acids. V shed 6 bases and J shed 1 base, with 6 bases lying between them. Germline CDR1 reads SEHNR; CDR2 reads FQNEAQ (reference sequence). CDR3 nucleotides: TGTGCCAGCAGGCGGGTCCAAGAGACCCAGTACTTC. Its translation: CASRRVQETQYF.

This sequence joins TRBV7-8 and TRBJ2-1, with 8 bases fitting TRBD2. Germline CDR1 SGHVS, CDR2 FQNEAQ. J was trimmed by 6 bases and V by 5 bases; bases with no gene match: 12. The CDR3 is 16 amino acids. The CDR3 DNA reads as TGTGCCAGCAGCCGAGGGGGGACTAGTAGGTCCAATGAGCAGTTCTTC. Protein product: CASSRGGTSRSNEQFF.